The subject of this entry is one TCR beta chain. The data were obtained in a study of blood T cell repertoires in COVID-19. Looked up from germline, CDR1 is SEHNR and CDR2 is FQNEAQ (reference sequence). V lost 1 base and J lost 4; bases outside the gene matches: 2. The CDR3 length is 15 residues. The assay was immunoSEQ multiplex PCR, and TCRdb's table has in-frame clones only and misses some. The sample includes approximately 190,000 clones, 75% to 90% of them seen just once. The sample consisted of peripheral blood. The origin of this receptor is a man aged 55 to 70 with acute or convalescent COVID-19. The chain has TRBV7-9 and TRBJ1-5, with TRBD1 matching over 9 bases. In DNA, the CDR3 is TGTGCCAGCAGCTTAGGGACAGGGGATAATCAGCCCCAGCATTTT. This translates into CASSLGTGDNQPQHF.